This TCR beta chain was profiled in a study of blood T cell repertoires in COVID-19 (dated by TCRdb to the early 2020s). Notes on the research overall: Samples covering the acute and convalescent phases of COVID-19 were provided by collaborators in the United States, Italy and Spain. The material from the prospective study consisted of cDNA or gDNA derived from T cells, B-cell-depleted T cells, or PBMCs. Deeply sampled blood TCRbeta repertoires from subjects exposed to, actively infected with, or recovered from COVID-19 were included in the dataset. The repertoires were released in a freely available public database meant as a resource for research on the immune response to SARS-CoV-2. Samples came from the ongoing ImmuneRACE study (first 160 participants) plus 1,254 subjects from 6 global collaborators. A de-identified subject ID, COVID-19 status, age in years and sex were almost always included in the sample metadata. Where available, HLA class I and class II types were obtained from metadata supplied by the sample provider rather than from assay-based typing.

Points on this clone: Its antigen specificity is not known. Per-base quality was not reported, and no clone a single base away is much larger than it.

TCRbeta CDR3 regions were amplified from genomic DNA by means of the immunoSEQ Assay, a bias-controlled multiplex PCR. From the authors' description of their analysis: Nucleated cell counts per sample were estimated from amplification of reference gene primers within the assay. To quantify the absolute abundance of each unique TCRbeta CDR3 rearrangement, sequence reads were collapsed and filtered. For each sample, productive Simpson clonality was calculated as the square root of Simpson's diversity index over productive rearrangements. The immuneACCESS repertoire file appears here via TCRdb, limited to in-frame rearrangements. These files lack a portion of the clones; in checked studies, under half of the deficit traces to unresolved V genes, and the cause of the others is not known. That table is the source of V, J and clone size, and D and trimming were worked out from the DNA. For this sample the table gives around 160,000 clones, of which around 81% were detected only once. Approximately 9.2% of the sample belongs to the ten largest clones.

From cysteine to phenylalanine, the CDR3 is 14 amino acids long. Only CDR3 DNA remains: 42 bases, in frame from the first base. V loses 2 bases, J loses 5 bases, and the germline ends lie 10 bases apart. Looking up the germline V gene (reference sequence) yields CDR1 SGHAT and CDR2 FQDESV. The collaborating institutions used their own protocols to collect whole blood in K2EDTA tubes. For TCRbeta analysis, collaborator samples were shipped as frozen whole blood, as isolated PBMCs, or as DNA extracted from either sample type. The investigation overall reported the following: How much clinical and demographic metadata was included differed by source and by participant, and the metadata was provided uncurated.

The rearrangement combines TRBV11-1 with TRBJ2-1; too little of a D gene remains to name it. This TCR was recovered from a human donor with acute or convalescent COVID-19. The donor label of this sample is uncertain. The sample comprised peripheral blood. The sequenced DNA is TGTGCCAGCAGCTTAAACCCTGTAGACAATGAGCAGTTCTTC. This sequence encodes CASSLNPVDNEQFF.